The clone carrying this T cell receptor beta chain has a count of ten or more. Its antigen is undetermined. Germline CDR1 is SGHTA and CDR2 is FQGNSA. The CDR3 runs 19 residues. The junction had 13 bases not matched to a gene; V was cut back by 4 bases and J by 0 bases. The data are from a study of read filtering for tumor transcriptome and immune sequencing. For the study at large: Revised staging placed eight or nine patients in R-ISS I, roughly 16 in II, more than five in III. DNase treatment preceded whole-transcriptome library preparation. General study points: Even smaller IR-seq throughput identified most shared clonotypes. Dropping single-read clonotypes raised IR-seq and RNA-seq shared-clonotype correlation.

The library was built from about 400 ng RNA with molecular barcoded adaptors for alpha/delta and beta/gamma chains. One entry per CDR3 protein results from TCRdb running MiXCR on the reads. This table holds roughly 130,000 distinct CDR3 sequences, roughly 13% found once. Input material: a population of CD138-negative cells sorted from bone marrow. The origin of this receptor is a donor at least 40 years old with multiple myeloma. The chain joins TRBV7-2 to TRBJ2-3, with 10 bases aligning to TRBD2. The CDR3 loop is CASSYPGTSVFTSTDTQYF. The CDR3 nucleotides are TGTGCCAGCAGCTATCCAGGGACTAGCGTATTTACTAGCACAGATACGCAGTATTTT. Full variable domain (rest looked up from reference TRBV7-2 and TRBJ2-3): GAGVSQSPSNKVTEKGKDVELRCDPISGHTALYWYRQSLGQGLEFLIYFQGNSAPDKSGLPSDRFSAERTGGSVSTLTIQRTQQEDSAVYLCASSYPGTSVFTSTDTQYFGPGTRLTVL.